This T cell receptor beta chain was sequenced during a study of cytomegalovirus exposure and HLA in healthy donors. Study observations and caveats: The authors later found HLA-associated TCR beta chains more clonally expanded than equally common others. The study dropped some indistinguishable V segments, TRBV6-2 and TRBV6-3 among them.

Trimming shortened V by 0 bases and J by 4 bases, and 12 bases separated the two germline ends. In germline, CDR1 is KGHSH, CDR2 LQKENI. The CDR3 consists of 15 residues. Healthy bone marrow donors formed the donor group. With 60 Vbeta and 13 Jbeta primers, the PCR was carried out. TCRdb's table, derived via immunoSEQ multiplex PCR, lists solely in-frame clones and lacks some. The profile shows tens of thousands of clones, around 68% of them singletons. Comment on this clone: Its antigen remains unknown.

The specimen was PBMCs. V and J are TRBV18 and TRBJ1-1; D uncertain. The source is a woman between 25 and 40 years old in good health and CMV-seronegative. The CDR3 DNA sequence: TGTGCCAGCTCACCACCGGAAAAATCGGGCACTGAAGCTTTCTTT. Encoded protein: CASSPPEKSGTEAFF.